A selection of T cell receptor beta chains follows, all from one sample in a study of metastatic and nonmetastatic thyroid tumors. TCRdb ran MiXCR on the PCR reads. In the table there are under 25,000 clones, 27% of which are singletons. Source material: blood. The receptors were gathered from a female donor with papillary thyroid cancer or a benign thyroid nodule (not recorded which). Some clones in this sample may be carry-over from other donors' samples. CDR3s include the opening cysteine and the closing phenylalanine or tryptophan. A D gene is named only where the DNA matches it firmly. Not all rows give a size; the values are once, few, many and, for expanded clones, a class.

D gene | J gene | clone size | V gene | CDR3 protein | CDR3 DNA
TRBD1 | TRBJ2-1 | medium-sized | TRBV6-1 | CASGQGDNEQFF | TGTGCCAGCGGACAGGGGGACAATGAGCAGTTCTTC
NA | TRBJ2-7 | NA | TRBV7-2 | CASSLGGGTTYEQYF | TGTGCCAGCAGCTTAGGGGGCGGAACCACCTACGAGCAGTACTTC
NA | TRBJ2-1 | once | TRBV7-9 | CTSSSGGNDEQFF | TGTACCAGCAGTTCCGGCGGAAACGATGAGCAGTTCTTC
NA | TRBJ1-1 | few | TRBV19 | CASSPRGDLNTEAFF | TGTGCCAGTAGTCCCCGGGGCGACTTGAACACTGAAGCTTTCTTT
NA | TRBJ2-2 | few | TRBV24-1 | CATSVGQKAGELFF | TGTGCCACCAGTGTGGGCCAAAAAGCCGGGGAGCTGTTTTTT
NA | TRBJ2-2 | many | TRBV2 | CASSETGPNTGELFF | TGTGCCAGCAGTGAAACAGGGCCGAACACCGGGGAGCTGTTTTTT
NA | TRBJ2-3 | NA | TRBV9 | CASSVEAFADTQYF | TGTGCCAGCAGCGTAGAAGCTTTTGCAGATACGCAGTATTTT
NA | TRBJ1-5 | medium-sized | TRBV6-2/TRBV6-3 | CASSYVSGGQPQHF | TGTGCCAGCAGTTATGTTTCGGGAGGACAGCCCCAGCATTTT
NA | TRBJ1-5 | few | TRBV6-2/TRBV6-3 | CASSVYSNQPQHF | TGTGCCAGCTCGGTGTATAGCAATCAGCCCCAGCATTTT
NA | TRBJ1-2 | many | TRBV19 | CASSRGGRDGYTF | TGTGCCAGTAGTCGGGGGGGAAGGGATGGCTACACCTTC
NA | TRBJ2-7 | many | TRBV7-9 | CASSLGPPGEQYF | TGTGCCAGCAGTTTAGGGCCGCCTGGGGAGCAGTACTTC
NA | TRBJ2-3 | many | TRBV20-1 | CSAIPWGGTDTQYF | TGCAGTGCTATCCCCTGGGGGGGCACAGATACGCAGTATTTT
NA | TRBJ1-1 | few | TRBV24-1 | CATSLGARAFF | TGTGCCACCAGTTTAGGGGCTCGAGCTTTCTTT
NA | TRBJ1-1 | many | TRBV7-8 | CASSLVISPGTEAFF | TGTGCCAGCAGCTTAGTAATAAGCCCGGGAACTGAAGCTTTCTTT
TRBD1 | TRBJ1-1 | many | TRBV4-2 | CASSQDSAGGTEAFF | TGTGCCAGCAGCCAAGATAGCGCAGGGGGCACTGAAGCTTTCTTT
TRBD1 | TRBJ1-1 | medium-sized | TRBV20-1 | CSARTGDTEAFF | TGCAGTGCTAGAACAGGGGACACTGAAGCTTTCTTT
NA | TRBJ1-5 | medium-sized | TRBV12-3/TRBV12-4 | CASTYGTGNQPQHF | TGTGCCAGCACATACGGCACAGGCAATCAGCCCCAGCATTTT
NA | TRBJ2-2 | few | TRBV20-1 | CSATANTGELFF | TGCAGTGCTACAGCGAACACCGGGGAGCTGTTTTTT
NA | TRBJ1-4 | many | TRBV11-2 | CASSLDLWGAPTNEKLFF | TGTGCCAGCAGCTTAGATCTGTGGGGGGCACCAACTAATGAAAAACTGTTTTTT
NA | TRBJ2-1 | NA | TRBV6-4 | CASTDGVGEQFF | TGTGCCAGCACTGATGGGGTCGGTGAGCAGTTCTTC
NA | TRBJ2-5 | many | TRBV3-1 | CASSLGGTLQETQYF | TGTGCCAGCAGCCTCGGTGGGACCCTACAAGAGACCCAGTACTTC
NA | TRBJ1-2 | many | TRBV7-9 | CASSFLSPDGGYTF | TGTGCCAGCAGCTTCCTTAGCCCCGACGGGGGCTACACCTTC
NA | TRBJ1-2 | few | TRBV6-1 | CASSEAMEDLGYTF | TGTGCCAGCAGTGAAGCGATGGAGGACCTTGGCTACACCTTC
NA | TRBJ1-4 | many | TRBV20-1 | CSAREALIGEKLFF | TGCAGTGCTAGAGAGGCCCTAATCGGGGAAAAACTGTTTTTT
NA | TRBJ2-7 | NA | TRBV29-1 | CSARPGHDSYEQYF | TGCAGTGCCAGACCGGGACATGACTCCTACGAGCAGTACTTC
NA | TRBJ2-1 | many | TRBV5-6 | CASSSNNEQFF | TGTGCCAGCAGCTCTAATAATGAGCAGTTCTTC
TRBD1 | TRBJ2-1 | medium-sized | TRBV6-4 | CASSGTGGRDEQFF | TGTGCCAGCAGCGGGACAGGGGGAAGGGATGAGCAGTTCTTC
NA | TRBJ1-2 | medium-sized | TRBV12-3/TRBV12-4 | CASSLELGRGSGYTF | TGTGCCAGCAGTTTAGAATTAGGCAGGGGATCCGGCTACACCTTC
NA | TRBJ2-5 | NA | TRBV7-2 | CASSLSRGETQYF | TGTGCCAGCAGCTTATCCAGGGGAGAGACCCAGTACTTC
NA | TRBJ2-1 | medium-sized | TRBV6-2/TRBV6-3 | CASSYSTPGSRTFF | TGTGCCAGCAGTTACTCCACCCCCGGAAGTCGCACGTTCTTC
TRBD1 | TRBJ2-7 | few | TRBV12-3/TRBV12-4 | CASSSPGQIYEQYF | TGTGCCAGCAGTTCCCCGGGACAGATCTACGAGCAGTACTTC
NA | TRBJ1-2 | few | TRBV6-5 | CASSYLSGDGYTF | TGTGCCAGCAGTTACCTATCCGGGGATGGCTACACCTTC
NA | TRBJ2-5 | NA | TRBV27 | CASSLVGANFETQYF | TGTGCCAGCAGTTTAGTAGGGGCTAATTTTGAGACCCAGTACTTC
NA | TRBJ1-4 | many | TRBV19 | CASTMGRGLEKLFF | TGTGCCAGTACTATGGGCAGGGGACTTGAAAAACTGTTTTTT
NA | TRBJ1-1 | many | TRBV7-9 | CAPGRSNTEAFF | TGTGCCCCGGGCAGGTCGAACACTGAAGCTTTCTTT
NA | TRBJ1-5 | NA | TRBV18 | CASSATNDNQPQHF | TGTGCCAGCTCAGCGACTAACGACAATCAGCCCCAGCATTTT
NA | TRBJ2-7 | few | TRBV4-2 | CASSQAHEQYF | TGTGCCAGCAGCCAAGCTCACGAGCAGTACTTC
NA | TRBJ1-2 | once | TRBV18 | CASSPGGYTF | TGTGCCAGCTCACCTGGTGGCTACACCTTC
TRBD1 | TRBJ2-7 | NA | TRBV5-1 | CASSIRQGLSYEQYF | TGCGCCAGCAGCATCAGACAGGGCCTTTCCTACGAGCAGTACTTC
TRBD1 | TRBJ2-1 | many | TRBV7-9 | CASSLGDREQFF | TGTGCCAGCAGCTTAGGGGACAGAGAGCAGTTCTTC
NA | TRBJ2-5 | many | TRBV15 | CATSRDVEETQYF | TGTGCCACCAGCAGAGATGTAGAGGAGACCCAGTACTTC
NA | TRBJ1-3 | many | TRBV4-1 | CASSQETGRVSSGNTIYF | TGCGCCAGCAGCCAAGAAACAGGGAGGGTTAGCTCTGGAAACACCATATATTTT
TRBD1 | TRBJ1-2 | medium-sized | TRBV28 | CASSTTGGYYGYTF | TGTGCCAGCAGTACCACAGGGGGCTACTATGGCTACACCTTC
NA | TRBJ2-5 | many | TRBV28 | CASSLIWGGPAKETQYF | TGTGCCAGCAGTTTGATTTGGGGAGGCCCGGCGAAGGAGACCCAGTACTTC
NA | TRBJ1-5 | medium-sized | TRBV6-1 | CASSEFMGNSNQPQHF | TGTGCCAGCAGTGAATTCATGGGGAATAGCAATCAGCCCCAGCATTTT
TRBD2 | TRBJ2-7 | NA | TRBV4-1 | CASSQAGLAGVHEQYF | TGCGCCAGCAGCCAAGCCGGACTAGCGGGAGTTCACGAGCAGTACTTC
NA | TRBJ2-6 | once | TRBV5-1 | CASSSGARGANVLTF | TGCGCCAGCAGCTCGGGTGCGAGAGGGGCCAACGTCCTGACTTTC
NA | TRBJ2-7 | NA | TRBV2 | CASRGLYEQYF | TGTGCCAGCAGAGGGTTGTACGAGCAGTACTTC
NA | TRBJ2-2 | few | TRBV6-4 | CASSDSFNTGELFF | TGTGCCAGCAGTGACTCGTTTAACACCGGGGAGCTGTTTTTT
TRBD1 | TRBJ2-5 | NA | TRBV5-1 | CASSRTGGTQETQYF | TGCGCCAGCAGCAGAACAGGGGGAACTCAGGAGACCCAGTACTTC
NA | TRBJ1-1 | many | TRBV18 | CASSPKGTDTEAFF | TGTGCCAGCTCACCGAAGGGGACTGACACTGAAGCTTTCTTT
NA | TRBJ2-2 | few | TRBV6-2/TRBV6-3 | CASSEGRVNYRTGELFF | TGTGCCAGCAGTGAGGGCAGGGTTAATTATAGGACCGGGGAGCTGTTTTTT